This record concerns one T cell receptor beta chain sequence. Its target is not known. The data are from a study of identifying expanded T cells in peripheral blood. This CDR3 has 14 residues. V was trimmed by 4 bases and J by 0 bases, leaving 9 bases between them. Germline CDR1 reads KGHSH; CDR2 reads LQKENI. Overall study results and limits: Variance in clone template counts between approximately 2-week samples significantly increased with total template count across all healthy donors.

Some clones are missing from TCRdb's copy, which holds only in-frame ones; the method was immunoSEQ multiplex PCR. The repertoire holds fewer than 60,000 clones, with approximately 80% as singletons. This sequence was found in a person between 18 and 75 years old in good health. The chain uses TRBV18 and TRBJ1-1; a possible D gene is TRBD1 (6 bases). Sequences were obtained from blood. The CDR3: CASSRDNMNTEAFF. The CDR3 bases are TGTGCCAGCTCACGGGACAACATGAACACTGAAGCTTTCTTT.